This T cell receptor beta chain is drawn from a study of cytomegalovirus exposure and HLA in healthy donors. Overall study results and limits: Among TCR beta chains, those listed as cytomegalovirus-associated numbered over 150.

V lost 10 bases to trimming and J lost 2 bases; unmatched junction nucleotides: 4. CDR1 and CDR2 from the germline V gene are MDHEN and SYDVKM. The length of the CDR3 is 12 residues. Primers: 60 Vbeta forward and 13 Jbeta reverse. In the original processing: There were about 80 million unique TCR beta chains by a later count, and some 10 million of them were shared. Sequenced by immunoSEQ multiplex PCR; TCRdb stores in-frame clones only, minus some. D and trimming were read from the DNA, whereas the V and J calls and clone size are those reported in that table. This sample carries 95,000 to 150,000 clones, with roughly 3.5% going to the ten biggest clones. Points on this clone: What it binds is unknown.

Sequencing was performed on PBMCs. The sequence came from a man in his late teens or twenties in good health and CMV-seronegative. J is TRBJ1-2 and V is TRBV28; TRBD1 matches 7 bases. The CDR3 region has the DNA TGTGCCATCACGGGACAGAACTATGGCTACACCTTC. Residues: CAITGQNYGYTF.